The rows below give T cell receptor beta chains drawn from one sample of a study of blood T cells in healthy people across ages. TCRdb re-analysed the 5' RACE reads in MiXCR, keeping a single row per CDR3 protein. The sample lists approximately 960,000 distinct CDR3 sequences; 25% to 35% were seen once. This same sample was also taken into another study, of T cells of mothers and their children.

The sequenced material came from blood. These receptor sequences come from a woman in her 40s in good health. Each CDR3 is given with its conserved first and last residue. Each record gives: V gene, D gene, J gene, clone size, CDR3 length, CDR3 DNA, CDR3 protein. D genes are given only for firm matches. Size values are once, few and many counts, or a class for expanded clones, and some rows have none.

>TRBV2|.|TRBJ1-2|.|14
TGTGCCGTCCTAGCGCGGGCGCGAAAGGATGGCTACACCTTC
CAVLARARKDGYTF
>TRBV15|.|TRBJ1-5|few|14
TGTGCCACCAGCAGAGAGAGCGGTAGACAGCCCCAGCATTTT
CATSRESGRQPQHF
>TRBV28|TRBD1|TRBJ1-3|few|19
TGTGCCAGCAGTCCCCCCAAGCCCGGGACAGGGGAAGGTGGAAACACCATATATTTT
CASSPPKPGTGEGGNTIYF
>TRBV20-1|.|TRBJ1-1|.|13
TGCAGTGCTAGAGAGGGGGCAAACACTGAAGCTTTCTTT
CSAREGANTEAFF
>TRBV5-1|.|TRBJ2-7|.|15
TGCGCCAGCAGGAGGGGGGGGCAGAGCTCCTACGAGCAGTACTTC
CASRRGGQSSYEQYF
>TRBV27|.|TRBJ2-4|.|13
TGTGCCAGCAGTTACAGGGCCACCTACGGGCAGTACTTC
CASSYRATYGQYF
>TRBV7-2|.|TRBJ2-7|.|13
TGTGCCAGCAGCCCGGAACAGGGTAGCGGGCAGTACTTC
CASSPEQGSGQYF
>TRBV2|.|TRBJ1-2|.|10
TGTGCCAGCGCACAGGGTGGCTACACCTTC
CASAQGGYTF
>TRBV7-9|.|TRBJ2-7|many|15
TGTGCCAGCAGCCCCCAGGACAGCGGCGGCTACGAGCAGTACTTC
CASSPQDSGGYEQYF
>TRBV5-1|.|TRBJ2-5|many|17
TGCGCCAGCAGCTTGGCTCCTGCCAGGGATTTGGGAGAGACCCAGTACTTC
CASSLAPARDLGETQYF
>TRBV7-8|TRBD2|TRBJ2-5|.|18
TGTGCCAGCACCCCGGGGCTAGCGGGGGGGCCGGCTCAAGAGACCCAGTACTTC
CASTPGLAGGPAQETQYF
>TRBV15|TRBD1|TRBJ1-2|many|14
TGTGCCACCAGCGATCGACAGGGGGACTATGGCTACACCTTC
CATSDRQGDYGYTF
>TRBV6-1|.|TRBJ2-7|many|13
TGTGCCTTCCAGGCCGGGAGCTCCTACGAGCAGTACTTC
CAFQAGSSYEQYF
>TRBV20-1|TRBD1|TRBJ2-5|.|18
TGCAGTGCCGGCGGGGACAGGTCCGGGCTTAATTGGGCCGTCGAGCGGTACTTC
CSAGGDRSGLNWAVERYF
>TRBV7-2|TRBD2|TRBJ2-3|.|14
TGTGCCAGCAGCCAAGGGACTCCGGGGGGTACGCAGTATTTT
CASSQGTPGGTQYF
>TRBV5-1|.|TRBJ2-3|.|14
TGCGCCAGCAGCTTCGACAGGCGGCCAGATACGCAGTATTTT
CASSFDRRPDTQYF
>TRBV15|.|TRBJ2-7|few|13
TGTGCCACCGGGGGGTCGCTCGTCAACGAGCAGTACTTC
CATGGSLVNEQYF
>TRBV28|TRBD2|TRBJ2-5|.|15
TGTGCCACCTTTCGAAGACTAGCGGGGCAAGAGACCCAGTACTTC
CATFRRLAGQETQYF
>TRBV6-5|.|TRBJ2-3|.|14
TGTGCCAGCAGACTTACAGAGTTCAAAGATACGCAGTATTTT
CASRLTEFKDTQYF
>TRBV27|.|TRBJ2-2|few|15
TGTGCCAGCAGTTTCGGTTTTGGGTACCCCGGGGAGCTGTTTTTT
CASSFGFGYPGELFF
>TRBV7-2|.|TRBJ2-1|once|13
TGTACCAGCTCCTTAGACCCCCGTGAGACCCAGTTCTTC
CTSSLDPRETQFF
>TRBV5-8|.|TRBJ2-3|.|17
TGTGCCAGCAGCTTGGGTTATGGGGGAAAGAGCACAGATACGCAGTATTTT
CASSLGYGGKSTDTQYF
>TRBV7-9|.|TRBJ1-2|.|15
TGTGCCAGCAGCCCCTGGGGGGTCGGAGACTATGGCTACACCTTC
CASSPWGVGDYGYTF
>TRBV10-3|.|TRBJ2-3|once|14
TGTGCCATCGCCGACAGAGGAATCACAGATACGCAGTATTTT
CAIADRGITDTQYF
>TRBV19|.|TRBJ2-7|many|12
TGTGCCGGAACGGACGGAGCTGGTGAGCAGTACTTC
CAGTDGAGEQYF
>TRBV7-3|.|TRBJ1-4|.|17
TGTGCCAGCAGCCGAGGGACGGACTTTGCAACTAATGAAAAACCGTTTTTT
CASSRGTDFATNEKPFF
>TRBV7-9|.|TRBJ2-3|many|16
TGTGCCAGCAGCTTAGTGATTAGGGGGAGCACAGATACGCAGTATTTT
CASSLVIRGSTDTQYF
>TRBV2|.|TRBJ1-6|.|12
TGTGCCAACAAGGTGGGGAATTCACCCCTCCACTTT
CANKVGNSPLHF
>TRBV20-1|.|TRBJ1-5|few|16
TGCAGTGCTGCCGGTTTGGGGGCGGACGGCAATCAGCCCCAGCATTTT
CSAAGLGADGNQPQHF
>TRBV27|.|TRBJ2-6|.|18
TGTGCCAGCAGTTTCCGACAGACCCTTTCGAGAGGGGCCAACGTCCTGACTTTC
CASSFRQTLSRGANVLTF
>TRBV21-1|.|TRBJ2-7|few|14
TGTGCCAGCGGAACACGATCTCACTCCTACGAGCAGTACTTC
CASGTRSHSYEQYF
>TRBV4-1|.|TRBJ1-1|few|18
TGCGCCAGCAGCCAACCGACCGGACAGATTCGAGGGGACACTGAAGCTTTCTTT
CASSQPTGQIRGDTEAFF
>TRBV20-1|TRBD2|TRBJ2-3|few|18
TGCAGTGCCAGACCTAGACTAGCGGATATCTCTAGCGCAGATACGCAGTATTTT
CSARPRLADISSADTQYF
>TRBV12-3/TRBV12-4|.|TRBJ2-2|few|15
TGTGCCAGCAGTTTTGAGGCAGGGCGGGCCGGGGAGCTGTTTTTT
CASSFEAGRAGELFF
>TRBV9|.|TRBJ1-2|.|16
TGTGCCAGCAGCGGACGTTGGGCCTACGACGACTATGGCTACACCTTC
CASSGRWAYDDYGYTF
>TRBV5-1|TRBD1|TRBJ1-2|many|15
TGCGCCAGCAGCTTGACGGGGGACAGCAACTATGGCTACACCTTC
CASSLTGDSNYGYTF
>TRBV7-2|.|TRBJ1-1|.|11
TGTGCCAGCAGGGCGGGCCCTGAAGCTTTCTTT
CASRAGPEAFF
>TRBV29-1|.|TRBJ2-4|.|11
TGCAGCGGGGGGGCCAAAAACATTCAGTACTTC
CSGGAKNIQYF
>TRBV2|.|TRBJ1-2|many|14
TGTGCCAGCTGGGGTACGGGGGGCGGCTATGGCTACACCTTC
CASWGTGGGYGYTF
>TRBV6-2/TRBV6-3|.|TRBJ2-1|many|14
TGTGCCAGCAGTTTCCGGACAGTCTACAATGAGCAGTTCTTC
CASSFRTVYNEQFF
>TRBV5-6|.|TRBJ2-3|many|11
TGTGCCAGCAGCCGCACCGTATTGCAGTATTTT
CASSRTVLQYF
>TRBV25-1|.|TRBJ2-5|.|14
TGTGCCAGCAGTGAAGACGTATTCCAAGAGACCCAGTACTTC
CASSEDVFQETQYF
>TRBV7-9|.|TRBJ2-3|many|12
TGTGCCAGCAGCCCCCGTAGTGATACGCAGTATTTT
CASSPRSDTQYF
>TRBV7-9|TRBD2|TRBJ2-1|.|19
TGTGCCAGCAGCCTAACCGGGACTAGCGGGGGGCCGCCCCGACCCGAGCAGTTCTTC
CASSLTGTSGGPPRPEQFF